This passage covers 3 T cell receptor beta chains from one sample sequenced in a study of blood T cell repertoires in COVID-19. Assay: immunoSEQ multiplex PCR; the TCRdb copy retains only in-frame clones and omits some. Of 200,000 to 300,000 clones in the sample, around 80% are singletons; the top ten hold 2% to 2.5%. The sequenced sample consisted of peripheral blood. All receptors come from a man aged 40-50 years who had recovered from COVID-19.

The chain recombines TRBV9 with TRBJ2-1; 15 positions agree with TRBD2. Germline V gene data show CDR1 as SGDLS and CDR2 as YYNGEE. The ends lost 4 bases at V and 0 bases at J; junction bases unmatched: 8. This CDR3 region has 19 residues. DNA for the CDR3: TGTGCCAGCAGCTTAGGGACTAGCGGGAGGAGACTCTCCTACAATGAGCAGTTCTTC. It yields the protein CASSLGTSGRRLSYNEQFF. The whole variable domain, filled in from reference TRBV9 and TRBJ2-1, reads DSGVTQTPKHLITATGQRVTLRCSPRSGDLSVYWYQQSLDQGLQFLIQYYNGEERAKGNILERFSAQQFPDLHSELNLSSLELGDSALYFCASSLGTSGRRLSYNEQFFGPGTRLTVL.

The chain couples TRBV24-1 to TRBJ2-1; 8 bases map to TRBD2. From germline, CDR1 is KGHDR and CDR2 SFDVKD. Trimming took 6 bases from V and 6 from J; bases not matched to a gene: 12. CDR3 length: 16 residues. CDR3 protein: CATSPLSGTLSNEQFF. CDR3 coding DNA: TGTGCCACCAGTCCCCTTAGCGGGACCCTCTCCAATGAGCAGTTCTTC.

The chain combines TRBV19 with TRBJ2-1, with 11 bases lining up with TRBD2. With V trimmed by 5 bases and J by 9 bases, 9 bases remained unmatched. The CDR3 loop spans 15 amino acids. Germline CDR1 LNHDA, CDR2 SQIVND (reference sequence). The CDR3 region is CASSATSGSDSEQFF. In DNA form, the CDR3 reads TGTGCCAGTAGTGCCACTAGCGGGAGTGATAGTGAGCAGTTCTTC.